The 15 T cell receptor beta chains given below trace back to one sample, sequenced in a study of graft-versus-host responses after intestinal transplantation. Only in-frame clones appear in the TCRdb table, and some are missing; sequencing was by immunoSEQ multiplex PCR. The sample shows some 44,000 clones, approximately 95% of them seen only once. The material sequenced was PBMCs, taken approximately 360 days after intestinal transplant. These receptors were obtained from a human patient who received an intestinal transplant, so some T cells may come from the graft donor.

V usage is TRBV14 and J usage is TRBJ2-5; D gene ambiguous. Trimming removed 1 base from V and 2 bases from J, with 8 bases in between. Germline V gene lookup returns CDR1 SGHDN and CDR2 FVKESK. CDR3 length: 14 residues. The CDR3 is CASSQGLGQETQYF. CDR3 nucleotides: TGTGCCAGCAGCCAAGGATTGGGGCAAGAGACCCAGTACTTC.

The chain is built from TRBV6-6 and TRBJ2-7; D is unresolved. Trimming pared 2 bases from V and 3 bases from J, leaving 8 bases between. This CDR3 has 13 residues. Germline V gene lookup returns CDR1 MNHNY and CDR2 SVGAGI (reference sequence). The CDR3 bases are TGTGCCAGCAGTTACGGGGATTACTACGAGCAGTACTTC. This translates into CASSYGDYYEQYF.

A single count supports this clone. The rearrangement uses TRBV27 and TRBJ1-1; D is undetermined. This CDR3 is 16 amino acids long. Germline V gene sequence: CDR1 MNHEY, CDR2 SMNVEV (reference sequence). Trimming removed 2 bases at V and 3 bases at J, with 16 bases between. DNA for the CDR3: TGTGCCAGCAGTTTACCCCGTCGGGGTGGGGACACTGAAGCTTTCTTT. It yields the protein CASSLPRRGGDTEAFF.

This chain links TRBV7-9 with TRBJ2-1, with 9 bases that match TRBD1. After removal of 6 bases from V and 8 bases from J, the junction contained 11 bases not matched to a gene. The CDR3 is 15 residues long. Germline CDR1 is SEHNR and CDR2 is FQNEAQ (reference sequence). This CDR3 reads CASSPDRGRIDEQFF. The CDR3 DNA reads TGTGCCAGCAGTCCCGACAGGGGGAGGATCGATGAGCAGTTCTTC. The full variable domain, with the rest looked up from reference TRBV7-9 and TRBJ2-1, is DTGVSQNPRHKITKRGQNVTFRCDPISEHNRLYWYRQTLGQGPEFLTYFQNEAQLEKSRLLSDRFSAERPKGSFSTLEIQRTEQGDSAMYLCASSPDRGRIDEQFFGPGTRLTVL.

The CDR3 nucleotides are TGTGCCAGCAGTGTTGTAACAGACAATGAGCAGTTCTTC. Protein product: CASSVVTDNEQFF. The V gene is TRBV6-5, the J gene TRBJ2-1, with no clear D. Deletions cut 5 bases from V and 5 bases from J, with 10 bases between. CDR3 length equals 13 residues. Germline V gene sequence: CDR1 MNHEY, CDR2 SVGAGI.

This clone came up once. The V gene is TRBV9, the J gene TRBJ2-1; 7 nucleotides match TRBD1. The CDR3 covers 14 residues. Germline loops: CDR1 SGDLS, CDR2 YYNGEE. After removal of 3 bases from V and 4 bases from J, the junction contained 4 bases not matched to a gene. The CDR3 reads CASSEGTAYNEQFF. The CDR3 coding sequence is TGTGCCAGCAGCGAGGGGACAGCGTACAATGAGCAGTTCTTC. The complete variable domain, with remaining parts taken from reference TRBV9 and TRBJ2-1, reads DSGVTQTPKHLITATGQRVTLRCSPRSGDLSVYWYQQSLDQGLQFLIQYYNGEERAKGNILERFSAQQFPDLHSELNLSSLELGDSALYFCASSEGTAYNEQFFGPGTRLTVL.

This chain joins TRBV5-6 and TRBJ1-2, with D tentatively TRBD1 (6 bases). CDR1 and CDR2 (germline): SGHDT, YYEEEE. V dropped 6 bases and J dropped 2 bases, with 20 bases sitting between them. CDR3 length: 16 amino acids. CDR3: CASIPPGGPLNYGYTF. The CDR3 nucleotides are TGTGCCAGCATACCACCGGGGGGCCCCTTGAACTATGGCTACACCTTC.

The rearrangement links TRBV9 to TRBJ2-7; 7 nucleotides match TRBD2. Trimming removed 4 bases from V and 6 bases from J; junction bases left unmatched: 13. Per the germline V gene, CDR1 is SGDLS and CDR2 is YYNGEE. This CDR3 region has 15 residues. The CDR3 DNA reads TGTGCCAGCAGCTTTGGACTAGATCCCGTCCCCGAGCAGTACTTC. As protein: CASSFGLDPVPEQYF.

The chain joins TRBV15 to TRBJ1-1, with no clear D. The CDR3 contains 12 residues. V was clipped by 0 bases and J by 5 bases, with 4 bases between them. CDR1 is LNHNV and CDR2 is YYDKDF in the germline V gene (reference sequence). CDR3 region: CATSRDQTEAFF. CDR3 DNA sequence: TGTGCCACCAGCAGAGATCAGACTGAAGCTTTCTTT.

J is TRBJ2-7 and V is TRBV6-5, with a weak D call TRBD2 (6 bases). Per germline, CDR1 MNHEY and CDR2 SVGAGI. The germline V and J ends were trimmed by 6 bases and 0 bases, with 12 bases remaining between them. The CDR3 runs 14 residues. CDR3 in amino acids: CASRRTLASYEQYF. The CDR3 DNA is TGTGCCAGCAGACGGACACTAGCCTCCTACGAGCAGTACTTC.

The chain carries TRBV28 and TRBJ1-2; D gene ambiguous. The CDR3 covers 14 residues. The V gene's germline CDR1 is MDHEN and CDR2 SYDVKM. Between the trimmed V and J ends, which lost 6 bases and 2 bases, there was a span of 13 bases. CDR3 sequence reads: CASSQTPGNYGYTF. CDR3 sequence (DNA): TGTGCCAGCAGCCAGACCCCGGGCAACTATGGCTACACCTTC.

The V call is TRBV5-1, the J call TRBJ1-2, with D perhaps matching TRBD1 (6 bases). V shed 0 bases and J shed 1 base, with 7 bases lying between them. CDR1 and CDR2 (germline): SGHRS, YFSETQ. This CDR3 is built from 14 residues. The chain's CDR3 is CASSLEGHNYGYTF. The CDR3 coding sequence is TGCGCCAGCAGCTTGGAGGGACATAACTATGGCTACACCTTC. The full variable domain, completed using reference TRBV5-1 and TRBJ1-2, is KAGVTQTPRYLIKTRGQQVTLSCSPISGHRSVSWYQQTPGQGLQFLFEYFSETQRNKGNFPGRFSGRQFSNSRSEMNVSTLELGDSALYLCASSLEGHNYGYTFGSGTRLTVV.

In regard to this clone: Distinct nucleotide sequences in the sample also encode this CDR3. The chain employs TRBV29-1 and TRBJ2-7; 9 nucleotides agree with TRBD2. This CDR3 is 14 amino acids long. In germline, CDR1 is SQVTM, CDR2 ANQGSEA. J lost 2 bases, V lost 3 bases, and 5 bases had no gene match. The CDR3 coding sequence is TGCAGCGTTGAGGGGCGGGGGGGGACCTACGAGCAGTACTTC. Amino acids: CSVEGRGGTYEQYF.

The chain joins TRBV5-1 to TRBJ1-1; D might be TRBD1 (6 bases). V was trimmed by 1 base and J by 3 bases, leaving 10 bases between them. Germline CDR1 and CDR2: SGHRS and YFSETQ. This CDR3 region has 14 residues. CDR3 protein: CASSLTGRDTEAFF. In DNA, the CDR3 is TGCGCCAGCAGCTTGACAGGGCGGGACACTGAAGCTTTCTTT.

Of note for this clone: The sample contains more than one DNA sequence encoding this CDR3. CDR3 coding DNA: TGTGCCAGCAGCTTGTATGGGGGTCCGGGGGAGCTGTTTTTT. It specifies CASSLYGGPGELFF. V usage is TRBV5-6 and J usage is TRBJ2-2, with D perhaps given as TRBD1 or TRBD2 (5 bases each). Per germline, CDR1 SGHDT and CDR2 YYEEEE. Between the trimmed V and J ends, which lost 1 base and 8 bases, there was a span of 12 bases. The CDR3 spans 14 residues.